Below, 4 T cell receptor beta chains from the same sample are listed, as sequenced in a study of cytomegalovirus exposure and HLA in healthy donors. With 60 Vbeta and 13 Jbeta primers, the PCR was carried out. Using immunoSEQ multiplex PCR, the repertoire was profiled, and TCRdb retains in-frame clones only, with some absent. The data show some 150,000 clones, with approximately 80% seen just once and about 4% held by the top ten. What was sequenced was PBMCs. The receptor set was obtained from a woman in her thirties or forties in good health and CMV-seronegative.

This sequence joins TRBV5-4 and TRBJ1-6, with D possibly being TRBD1 (5 bases). The V gene lost 4 bases and the J gene lost 8 bases, with 16 bases spanning the gap. The CDR3 sequence is 15 residues long. Per germline, CDR1 SGHNT and CDR2 YYREEE (reference sequence). This CDR3 is CASSRGTARDSPLHF. In DNA, the CDR3 is TGTGCCAGCAGCCGCGGGACCGCGAGGGATTCACCCCTCCACTTT.

The chain carries TRBV27 and TRBJ1-4; 8 positions match TRBD1. The germline CDR1 and CDR2 sequences are MNHEY and SMNVEV (reference sequence). This CDR3 has 14 residues. The ends lost 5 bases at V and 8 bases at J; junction bases unmatched: 7. This CDR3 is CASSRLQGGEKLFF. The CDR3 DNA sequence: TGTGCCAGCAGTCGGTTACAGGGGGGAGAAAAACTGTTTTTT.

The rearrangement links TRBV6-6 to TRBJ1-4; 7 positions match TRBD1. Germline assignment: CDR1 MNHNY and CDR2 SVGAGI (reference sequence). The CDR3 loop spans 15 amino acids. The ends lost 4 bases at V and 6 bases at J; junction bases unmatched: 8. CDR3 amino acids: CASSSHLGGDEKLFF. The CDR3 DNA sequence: TGTGCCAGCAGTTCCCACTTAGGGGGCGATGAAAAACTGTTTTTT.

The chain has TRBV11-2 and TRBJ2-7; 8 positions match TRBD1. The CDR3 runs 15 residues. V trimming: 6 bases; J trimming: 2 bases; junction bases outside the gene matches: 9. Looked up from germline, CDR1 is SGHAT and CDR2 is FQNNGV. In DNA, the CDR3 is TGTGCCAGCAGACGTCCCGGGACAGGAACCTACGAGCAGTACTTC. It codes for CASRRPGTGTYEQYF.